These 19 T cell receptor beta chains originate from one sample sequenced in a study of blood T cells in healthy people across ages. Together with a sample-barcoded 5' primer, a J-beta primer mix was included in a second PCR lasting about 7 to 11 cycles. TCRdb re-called the 5' RACE reads with MiXCR, one entry per CDR3 protein. The sample yields approximately 790,000 distinct CDR3 sequences, less than 80% seen once. Sample: blood. The receptors derive from a man younger than 40 in good health.

The rearrangement joins TRBV5-4 to TRBJ2-5; 11 bases are shared with TRBD1. The V gene's germline CDR1 is SGHNT and CDR2 YYREEE (reference sequence). The CDR3 totals 15 residues. V gave up 4 bases and J gave up 5 bases; unmatched junction bases: 7. CDR3 region: CASSPGQGADETQYF. The CDR3 nucleotides read TGTGCCAGCAGCCCCGGACAGGGGGCGGACGAGACCCAGTACTTC. The whole variable domain, filled in from reference TRBV5-4 and TRBJ2-5, reads ETGVTQSPTHLIKTRGQQVTLRCSSQSGHNTVSWYQQALGQGPQFIFQYYREEENGRGNFPPRFSGLQFPNYSSELNVNALELDDSALYLCASSPGQGADETQYFGPGTRLLVL.

The chain recombines TRBV20-1 with TRBJ2-3; TRBD1 matches at 7 bases. This CDR3 has 13 residues. Germline-derived CDR1 and CDR2 are DFQATT and SNEGSKA (reference sequence). The J segment lost 2 bases and the V segment lost 4 bases, leaving 3 bases of the junction unmatched. The CDR3 here is CSAKGQYTDTQYF. In DNA, the CDR3 is TGCAGTGCTAAGGGACAGTACACAGATACGCAGTATTTT.

To note about this clonotype: This clone may be a read error of a much larger clone one base away. The V call is TRBV7-2, the J call TRBJ1-2; 7 positions agree with TRBD1. The germline V gene has CDR1 SGHTA and CDR2 FQGNSA. The CDR3 length is 13 residues. V was pared by 5 bases and J by 6 bases, with 6 bases of the junction left unmatched. CDR3 nucleotides: TGTGCCAGCAGCCCCGGGACAGTGGATGGCTACACCTTC. This sequence encodes CASSPGTVDGYTF.

This clonotype has more than one count but fewer than ten. V gene TRBV3-1 combines with J gene TRBJ2-1, with TRBD2 matching over 13 bases. V dropped 1 base and J dropped 4; count of bases not matched to a gene: 7. This CDR3 has 18 residues. Germline V gene data show CDR1 as LGHDT and CDR2 as YNNKEL (reference sequence). For the CDR3, the DNA is TGTGCCAGCAGCCAAGCAAGGACTAGCGGGGGACTGTACAATGAGCAGTTCTTC. Translation: CASSQARTSGGLYNEQFF.

DNA of the CDR3: TGTGCCGCCCAGGATTCCACGACCTCCTACAATGAGCAGTTCTTC. Translating gives CAAQDSTTSYNEQFF. This chain links TRBV10-3 with TRBJ2-1; D ambiguous. The CDR3 totals 15 residues. The ends were cut back, 11 bases at V and 0 bases at J, with 17 bases in the middle. The germline CDR1 and CDR2 sequences are ENHRY and SYGVKD.

The chain carries TRBV6-2 or TRBV6-3 and TRBJ2-1, with D uncertain. V was shortened by 2 bases and J by 8 bases, with 7 bases between the two germline ends. The CDR3 covers 12 residues. Germline V gives CDR1 MNHEY, CDR2 SVGEGT. CDR3 nucleotide sequence: TGTGCCAGCAGTTACGGGCCCCATGAGCAGTTCTTC. Protein: CASSYGPHEQFF.

The chain carries TRBV6-2 or TRBV6-3 and TRBJ2-1; 10 bases map to TRBD2. Per the germline V gene, CDR1 is MNHEY and CDR2 is SVGEGT. The ends lost 1 base at V and 10 bases at J; junction bases unmatched: 7. The CDR3 length is 15 residues. DNA for the CDR3: TGTGCCAGCAGTTACTGGGCTAGCGGGGGATGGGAGCAGTTCTTC. This translates into CASSYWASGGWEQFF.

The chain carries TRBV29-1 and TRBJ2-1; the D gene is possibly TRBD1 (6 bases). The CDR3 runs to 14 residues. CDR1 is SQVTM, CDR2 ANQGSEA, per germline. V lost 4 bases and J lost 9, with 19 bases in between. CDR3 protein: CSVGPGHGRSEQFF. The CDR3 DNA reads TGCAGCGTTGGACCGGGACACGGTAGGTCTGAGCAGTTCTTC.

The chain employs TRBV28 and TRBJ1-2, with D perhaps matching TRBD1 (6 bases). V lost 8 bases, J lost 4 bases, and 23 bases lay in between. The CDR3 has 16 amino acids. Germline loops: CDR1 MDHEN, CDR2 SYDVKM. CDR3 in amino acids: CASFPRGQGFPYGYTF. The CDR3 DNA reads TGTGCCAGCTTCCCTCGCGGGCAGGGGTTCCCCTATGGCTACACCTTC.

The genes are TRBV3-1 and TRBJ2-1, with D perhaps TRBD1 or TRBD2 (6 bases each). CDR3 length: 14 residues. Per the germline V gene, CDR1 is LGHDT and CDR2 is YNNKEL (reference sequence). Trimming took 4 bases from V and 9 from J, leaving 16 bases between them. For the CDR3, the DNA is TGTGCCAGCAGCCCCAGGACAGACGGGGGTGAGCAGTTCTTC. It is translated as CASSPRTDGGEQFF.

This chain links TRBV6-6 with TRBJ2-5, with D possibly matching TRBD1 (6 bases). This CDR3 is built from 16 residues. V was trimmed by 5 bases and J by 5 bases, leaving 21 bases between them. Germline CDR1 MNHNY, CDR2 SVGAGI (reference sequence). The CDR3 DNA reads TGTGCCAGCAGTCCAAGTGGGACAAGGGTGTTGGAGACCCAGTACTTC. Translated, it gives CASSPSGTRVLETQYF.

This clonotype has just one count. DNA of the CDR3: TGTGCCAGCAGTTTGTTCACGGGACTAGCGGCCGGGCAGTTCTTC. Translation: CASSLFTGLAAGQFF. The chain is built from TRBV27 and TRBJ2-1, with 11 bases fitting TRBD2. Germline assignment: CDR1 MNHEY and CDR2 SMNVEV (reference sequence). This CDR3 is built from 15 residues. Unmatched junction bases numbered 10, after V lost 3 bases and J lost 12 bases.

J is TRBJ2-1 and V is TRBV20-1, with D perhaps assigned TRBD1 or TRBD2 (5 bases each). The CDR3 covers 15 residues. Trimming took 6 bases from V and 0 from J, leaving 15 bases between them. CDR1 is DFQATT, CDR2 SNEGSKA, per germline (reference sequence). CDR3 nucleotides: TGCAGTGCCCACCGGGGCCGGAGCTCCTACAATGAGCAGTTCTTC. It yields the protein CSAHRGRSSYNEQFF.

This rearrangement joins TRBV29-1 to TRBJ1-5, with a weak D call TRBD1 (6 bases). V shed 4 bases and J shed 6 bases, with 19 bases lying between them. This CDR3 is 15 amino acids long. CDR1 and CDR2 (germline): SQVTM, ANQGSEA. CDR3 DNA sequence: TGCAGCGTTGTTCGGGACATTACGGAAAGTCAGCCCCAGCATTTT. Protein sequence: CSVVRDITESQPQHF.

This rearrangement joins TRBV7-8 to TRBJ1-4; TRBD1 is a possible D gene (5 bases). V lost 2 bases and J 4 bases, leaving 11 bases between the germline ends. The germline V gene has CDR1 SGHVS and CDR2 FQNEAQ. The CDR3 has 15 amino acids. The CDR3 sequence is CASSLWQGSNEKLFF. The CDR3, as DNA: TGTGCCAGCAGCTTATGGCAGGGAAGTAATGAAAAACTGTTTTTT.

The CDR3 region is CATSRGEGEVETQYF. In nucleotides, the CDR3 is TGTGCCACCAGCAGAGGAGAAGGGGAGGTGGAGACCCAGTACTTC. The chain links TRBV15 to TRBJ2-5, with D perhaps TRBD2 (6 bases). The germline V and J ends were trimmed by 1 base and 5 bases, with 14 bases remaining between them. This CDR3 is 15 amino acids long. CDR1 and CDR2 (germline): LNHNV, YYDKDF (reference sequence).

There are a few counts of this clonotype. CDR3 amino acids: CASSRVAGPLDSNQPQHF. The CDR3 DNA follows: TGCGCCAGCAGCCGGGTTGCGGGACCCCTCGATAGCAATCAGCCCCAGCATTTT. The chain couples TRBV4-3 to TRBJ1-5, with D maybe TRBD1 (5 bases). This CDR3 has 18 residues. Deletions cut 4 bases from V and 0 bases from J, with 19 bases between. The germline V gene encodes CDR1 LGHNA and CDR2 YSLEER.

The chain joins TRBV12-3 or TRBV12-4 to TRBJ1-1; D is uncertain. This CDR3 region has 14 residues. The ends were cut back, 1 base at V and 6 bases at J, with 12 bases in the middle. The CDR3 DNA follows: TGTGCCAGCAGTTTAGGGGATAGAAGCCCTGAAGCTTTCTTT. It codes for CASSLGDRSPEAFF.

J is TRBJ2-7 and V is TRBV4-2, with a possible D match to TRBD2 (6 bases). V was cut by 3 bases and J by 3 bases, with 9 bases left in between. Germline CDR1 LGHNA, CDR2 YNFKEQ. The CDR3 length is 13 residues. The CDR3 DNA is TGTGCCAGCAGCCACGGGGGACTCTACGAGCAGTACTTC. Amino acids: CASSHGGLYEQYF.